This T cell receptor (beta chain) was obtained from a study of neoadjuvant anti-PD-1 for oral cavity cancer. The repertoire was sequenced with immunoSEQ multiplex PCR; TCRdb's copy has only in-frame clones and lacks some. Of under 85,000 clones in the sample, approximately 84% were seen once. There are 13 residues in the CDR3. CDR1 and CDR2 from the germline V gene are WSHSY and SAAADI. With respect to this clone: One end of the junction is discordant with germline, which a read error may explain.

The source material was PBMCs, sampled before nivolumab (anti-PD-1) treatment. This TCR derives from a person aged 35-79 years with oral cavity squamous cell carcinoma. The rearrangement uses TRBV10-2 and TRBJ1-1; the D gene is possibly TRBD1 (5 bases). The CDR3 reads CASSESPPGRVNF. DNA of the CDR3: TGCGCCAGCAGTGAGTCGCCCCCCGGCAGGGTAAACTTT.